This TCR beta chain was recovered during a study of T cell responses to AZD1222 COVID-19 vaccine. Sequencing was performed with immunoSEQ multiplex PCR; in TCRdb, only in-frame clones are kept and a portion is missing. The table has just under 150,000 clones, approximately 88% seen once. Germline assignment: CDR1 SGHTA and CDR2 FQGNSA. The CDR3 is made up of 16 amino acids. The trim removed 2 bases at V and 7 bases at J, leaving 12 bases unmatched. A word on this clone: Its antigen is not known.

Study-wide findings and caveats: There were mostly white British donors and more females than males, and clonal diversity was possibly underestimated. Just a handful of people given AZD1222 tested seropositive at baseline. Spike-specific TCR breadth and depth grew following two AZD1222 doses.

The sequence was collected from an adult who received the MenACWY meningococcal vaccine as a control. Sequenced material: peripheral blood, taken 28 days after the second dose of the MenACWY control vaccine. V gene TRBV7-2 combines with J gene TRBJ1-2; TRBD1 agrees at 8 bases. CDR3 coding DNA: TGTGCCAGCAGCTTATTAGGTCAGGGGGCGGGTGGTGGCTACACCTTC. It yields the protein CASSLLGQGAGGGYTF.